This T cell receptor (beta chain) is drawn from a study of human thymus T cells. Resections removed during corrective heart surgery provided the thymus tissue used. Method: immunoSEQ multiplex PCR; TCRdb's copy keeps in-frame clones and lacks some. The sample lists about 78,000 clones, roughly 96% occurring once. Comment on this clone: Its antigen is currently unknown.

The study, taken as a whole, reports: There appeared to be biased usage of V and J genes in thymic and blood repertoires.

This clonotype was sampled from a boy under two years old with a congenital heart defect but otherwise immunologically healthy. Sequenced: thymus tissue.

CDR3 nucleotide sequence: TGTGCCAGCAGCCATACCGCCCGGACCCCGGGCCCCTACAATGAGCAGTTCTTC. The encoded protein is CASSHTARTPGPYNEQFF. V usage is TRBV7-9 and J usage is TRBJ2-1; no clear D. The CDR3 has 18 residues. The germline V and J ends were trimmed by 5 bases and 2 bases, with 22 bases remaining between them. Germline CDR1 and CDR2: SEHNR and FQNEAQ (reference sequence).